The 28 T cell receptor beta chains below come from one sample, sequenced in a study of long-term antiretroviral therapy in people with HIV. The libraries were made with immunoSEQ v3.0 at survey level. Clones were read by immunoSEQ multiplex PCR, and TCRdb kept only the in-frame ones, dropping some. This table has tens of thousands of clones, 90% to 95% appearing once. This sample comprised unsorted PBMCs, obtained 3.7 years after starting antiretroviral therapy. Source of these receptors: a woman aged 45-59 years with HIV.

The chain has TRBV18 and TRBJ1-1, with TRBD1 matching over 8 bases. CDR1 and CDR2 (germline): KGHSH, LQKENI. The CDR3 loop spans 15 amino acids. After removal of 2 bases from V and 5 bases from J, the junction contained 7 bases not matched to a gene. CDR3 region: CASSPSYTGGTEAFF. DNA of the CDR3: TGTGCCAGCTCACCATCCTATACAGGGGGGACTGAAGCTTTCTTT.

The chain is built from TRBV5-1 and TRBJ2-7, with 12 nucleotides matching TRBD1. Germline values: CDR1 SGHRS, CDR2 YFSETQ. J was trimmed by 3 bases and V by 4 bases; bases with no gene match: 5. The CDR3 runs to 15 residues. CDR3 protein: CASSVGQGAFYEQYF. The CDR3 DNA sequence: TGCGCCAGCAGCGTGGGACAGGGGGCTTTCTACGAGCAGTACTTC.

This chain joins TRBV2 and TRBJ1-6; 8 bases agree with TRBD1. The CDR3 sequence is 14 residues long. V lost 5 bases and J lost 8; bases outside the gene matches: 5. Germline V gives CDR1 SNHLY, CDR2 FYNNEI. CDR3 region: CASSQDRGYSPLHF. CDR3 coding DNA: TGTGCCAGCAGTCAAGACAGGGGTTATTCACCCCTCCACTTT.

The chain is built from TRBV5-4 and TRBJ1-3; no firm D call. In germline, CDR1 is SGHNT, CDR2 YYREEE (reference sequence). This CDR3 has 15 amino acids. With 2 bases removed from V and 2 bases from J, the gap between germline ends came to 11 bases. The CDR3 protein is CASSFASGTGNTIYF. The CDR3 nucleotides are TGTGCCAGCAGCTTTGCCTCGGGGACTGGAAACACCATATATTTT.

This chain links TRBV11-3 with TRBJ2-5; 10 bases are a match to TRBD2. J gave up 2 bases and V 5 bases, and 5 bases lay outside the gene matches. CDR3 size: 15 residues. Looked up from germline, CDR1 is SGHNT and CDR2 is YENEEA. In nucleotides, the CDR3 is TGTGCCAGCAGCCCTGGACTAGCGGTTCAAGAGACCCAGTACTTC. This translates into CASSPGLAVQETQYF.

This clone was seen just once. This chain joins TRBV5-1 and TRBJ2-5, with a tentative D call TRBD1 (6 bases). Germline CDR1 SGHRS, CDR2 YFSETQ. CDR3 length: 13 amino acids. V was trimmed by 0 bases and J by 5 bases, leaving 8 bases between them. The DNA of the CDR3 is TGCGCCAGCAGCTTGGACCAGGGGGAGACCCAGTACTTC. Amino acids: CASSLDQGETQYF.

This chain uses TRBV4-1 with TRBJ2-1; 9 nucleotides agree with TRBD2. J was trimmed by 4 bases and V by 3 bases; bases with no gene match: 10. Germline CDR1 and CDR2: MGHRA and YSYEKL. This CDR3 is built from 17 residues. CDR3 in DNA: TGCGCCAGCAGCCATCGACGTAGCGGGGGCCCTTACAATGAGCAGTTCTTC. The encoded protein is CASSHRRSGGPYNEQFF.

The V gene is TRBV5-4, the J gene TRBJ2-2; D gene ambiguous. Per germline, CDR1 SGHNT and CDR2 YYREEE (reference sequence). Trimming stripped 0 bases from V and 4 bases from J, with 7 bases between. The CDR3 extends over 14 amino acids. CDR3 sequence: CASSLGTRTGELFF. DNA of the CDR3: TGTGCCAGCAGCTTGGGTACTCGCACCGGGGAGCTGTTTTTT.

V gene TRBV7-2 combines with J gene TRBJ1-6, with a possible D match to TRBD1 (5 bases). Germline values: CDR1 SGHTA, CDR2 FQGNSA. Trimming removed 10 bases from V and 0 bases from J, with 16 bases in between. The CDR3 is 16 residues long. CDR3 sequence reads: CATPGGKSSYNSPLHF. For the CDR3, the DNA is TGTGCCACCCCGGGGGGGAAAAGCTCCTATAATTCACCCCTCCACTTT.

This chain connects TRBV7-8 to TRBJ1-4; D possibly corresponds to TRBD1 (5 bases). The germline CDR1 and CDR2 sequences are SGHVS and FQNEAQ. The V end lost 5 bases, the J end lost 7 bases, and 11 bases lay between the germline ends. The CDR3 consists of 13 residues. CDR3 residues: CASSHQGSEKLFF. In DNA, the CDR3 is TGTGCCAGCAGCCACCAGGGCTCTGAAAAACTGTTTTTT.

CDR3 amino acids: CASSLAAVNTEAFF. The CDR3 region has the DNA TGCGCCAGCAGCTTGGCAGCGGTGAACACTGAAGCTTTCTTT. The rearrangement uses TRBV5-1 and TRBJ1-1; no reliable D call. Trimming left V 0 bases short and J 0 bases short, with 6 bases between. CDR3 length: 14 amino acids. Germline-derived CDR1 and CDR2 are SGHRS and YFSETQ.

The J gene is TRBJ2-5, the V gene TRBV30; 7 bases are shared with TRBD1. V dropped 4 bases and J dropped 3; count of bases not matched to a gene: 5. CDR1 is GTSNPN, CDR2 SVGIG, per germline (reference sequence). CDR3 size: 13 residues. The CDR3 loop reads CAWTGDSKETQYF. DNA of the CDR3: TGTGCCTGGACCGGGGACAGCAAAGAGACCCAGTACTTC.

The count of this clone is one. CDR3 protein: CASSKGQGGKNYGYTF. The CDR3 bases are TGTGCCAGCAGCAAGGGACAGGGGGGAAAAAACTATGGCTACACCTTC. The J gene is TRBJ1-2, the V gene TRBV5-6; TRBD1 aligns across 11 bases. Germline loops: CDR1 SGHDT, CDR2 YYEEEE. CDR3 length equals 16 residues. V was clipped by 4 bases and J by 2 bases; unmatched bases: 7.

The CDR3 region has the DNA TGCGCCAGCAGCCAAGAACGAGTTGGGAACACTGAAGCTTTCTTT. This codes for CASSQERVGNTEAFF. The chain employs TRBV4-1 and TRBJ1-1; D not certain. The V end was cut by 0 bases, the J end by 1 base, with 9 bases between. Germline V CDR1 and CDR2: MGHRA, YSYEKL. This CDR3 contains 15 residues.

The V and J genes are TRBV14 and TRBJ2-7; 10 bases match TRBD1. The V gene end was trimmed by 4 bases and the J gene end by 4 bases; junction bases not matched to a gene: 10. The CDR3 is 16 amino acids. The germline V gene has CDR1 SGHDN and CDR2 FVKESK. As DNA, the CDR3 is TGTGCCAGCAGCCCTTTCACCGGGACAGGGGTTTACGAGCAGTACTTC. This translates into CASSPFTGTGVYEQYF. The variable domain in full, completed from reference TRBV14 and TRBJ2-7, reads EAGVTQFPSHSVIEKGQTVTLRCDPISGHDNLYWYRRVMGKEIKFLLHFVKESKQDESGMPNNRFLAERTGGTYSTLKVQPAELEDSGVYFCASSPFTGTGVYEQYFGPGTRLTVT.

The rearrangement uses TRBV30 and TRBJ1-3, with TRBD1 matching over 7 bases. Germline CDR1 GTSNPN, CDR2 SVGIG (reference sequence). The CDR3 is made up of 14 amino acids. V lost 3 bases to trimming and J lost 4 bases; unmatched junction nucleotides: 6. The CDR3: CAWREQGWGNTIYF. CDR3 in DNA: TGTGCCTGGAGGGAACAGGGGTGGGGAAACACCATATATTTT.

The chain links TRBV4-1 to TRBJ2-5, with D maybe TRBD1 (5 bases). Between the trimmed V and J ends, which lost 1 base and 4 bases, there was a span of 10 bases. CDR3 length: 14 residues. CDR1 and CDR2 from the germline V gene are MGHRA and YSYEKL. The CDR3 coding sequence is TGCGCCAGCAGCCAAGTAGGGGTAGGAGAGACCCAGTACTTC. Its protein product is CASSQVGVGETQYF.

The chain is built from TRBV5-1 and TRBJ1-1; a possible D gene is TRBD1 (6 bases). CDR3 size: 15 residues. Germline CDR1 and CDR2: SGHRS and YFSETQ. V was cut by 5 bases and J by 4 bases, with 18 bases left in between. For the CDR3, the DNA is TGCGCCAGCAGGGGTGGGGGGGCAGTAGGCACTGAAGCTTTCTTT. Its translation: CASRGGGAVGTEAFF.

The genes are TRBV6-5 and TRBJ1-5; tentatively, D is TRBD1 (6 bases). The CDR3 sequence is 14 residues long. V dropped 0 bases and J dropped 4 bases, with 7 bases sitting between them. From germline, CDR1 is MNHEY and CDR2 SVGAGI. The CDR3 DNA follows: TGTGCCAGCAGTTACTCGGGGGCAAATCAGCCCCAGCATTTT. This gives the protein CASSYSGANQPQHF.

This chain connects TRBV29-1 to TRBJ1-1; no definite D call. CDR3 length equals 12 residues. Germline assignment: CDR1 SQVTM and CDR2 ANQGSEA. V lost 5 bases and J lost 2, with 9 bases in between. CDR3 bases: TGCAGCGTTCTACCGGTCAACACTGAAGCTTTCTTT. Its translation is CSVLPVNTEAFF.

The gene calls are TRBV19 and TRBJ2-3; TRBD2 agrees at 9 bases. With 7 bases clipped from V and 4 bases from J, the junction kept 3 bases outside the gene matches. The CDR3 has 13 amino acids. Germline CDR1 LNHDA, CDR2 SQIVND (reference sequence). The CDR3 DNA follows: TGTGCCAGTACTAGCGGGGAGTCAGATACGCAGTATTTT. Residues: CASTSGESDTQYF.

The chain employs TRBV25-1 and TRBJ1-6; 8 bases are shared with TRBD1. Germline V gene sequence: CDR1 MGHDK, CDR2 SYGVNS. CDR3 length equals 16 residues. The J segment lost 10 bases and the V segment lost 3 bases, leaving 11 bases of the junction unmatched. DNA of the CDR3: TGTGCCAGCAGTGAGCCCCGACAGGGGCCAACATCACCCCTCCACTTT. It encodes CASSEPRQGPTSPLHF.

The chain joins TRBV27 to TRBJ2-6; no clear D gene. CDR3 length: 16 residues. Trimming took 6 bases from V and 0 from J, leaving 12 bases between them. CDR1 MNHEY and CDR2 SMNVEV come from the germline V gene (reference sequence). The CDR3, as DNA: TGTGCCAGCAGGTTTATGCAGAGCTCTGGGGCCAACGTCCTGACTTTC. Protein: CASRFMQSSGANVLTF.

The DNA for the CDR3 is TGTGCCAGCAGCTTACGGGGGCGGGAACCCTACAATGAGCAGTTCTTC. Protein sequence: CASSLRGREPYNEQFF. The V call is TRBV7-3, the J call TRBJ2-1, with D perhaps given as TRBD1 or TRBD2 (6 bases each). This CDR3 is 16 amino acids long. Per the germline V gene, CDR1 is SGHTA and CDR2 is FQGTGA. The ends were cut back, 2 bases at V and 2 bases at J, with 13 bases in the middle.

The rearrangement uses TRBV9 and TRBJ2-7, with no clear D. CDR1 and CDR2 from the germline V gene are SGDLS and YYNGEE. This CDR3 spans 14 amino acids. Trimming shortened V by 4 bases and J by 6 bases, and 17 bases separated the two germline ends. The CDR3 sequence is CASSPDPNLGEQYF. The CDR3 DNA follows: TGTGCCAGCAGCCCCGACCCTAACCTCGGCGAGCAGTACTTC.

The chain uses TRBV6-4 and TRBJ1-5; D is unclear. The CDR3 has 13 residues. Per germline, CDR1 MRHNA and CDR2 SNTAGT. V dropped 6 bases and J dropped 5 bases, with 11 bases sitting between them. CDR3 sequence (DNA): TGTGCCAGCAGGGGCAGTGTGTATCAGCCCCAGCATTTT. Amino acids: CASRGSVYQPQHF.

J is TRBJ2-2 and V is TRBV2; D possibly uses TRBD1 or TRBD2 (6 bases each). CDR1 and CDR2 (germline): SNHLY, FYNNEI. Trimming shortened V by 4 bases and J by 7 bases, and 19 bases separated the two germline ends. The CDR3 has 16 amino acids. CDR3 amino acids: CASSVRRGVTGGELFF. CDR3 bases: TGTGCCAGCAGTGTAAGGAGGGGGGTGACCGGCGGGGAGCTGTTTTTT. Filled out from reference TRBV2 and TRBJ2-2, the complete variable domain reads EPEVTQTPSHQVTQMGQEVILRCVPISNHLYFYWYRQILGQKVEFLVSFYNNEISEKSEIFDDQFSVERPDGSNFTLKIRSTKLEDSAMYFCASSVRRGVTGGELFFGEGSRLTVL.

The J gene is TRBJ1-1, the V gene TRBV15; perhaps TRBD1 as D (6 bases). The V end was cut by 0 bases, the J end by 3 bases, with 14 bases between. The CDR3 has 16 amino acids. CDR1 is LNHNV, CDR2 YYDKDF, per germline (reference sequence). The CDR3 spells CATSREFAGVDTEAFF. CDR3 coding DNA: TGTGCCACCAGCAGAGAATTTGCAGGGGTTGACACTGAAGCTTTCTTT.